These 10 T cell receptor beta chains were all obtained from the same sample, sequenced in a study of PD-1 blockade in classical Hodgkin lymphoma. TCRdb's copy holds only in-frame clones and misses some; the assay was immunoSEQ multiplex PCR. The sample has about 39,000 clones, over 65% seen once. Time point noted: cycle 4 day 1 (C4D1), after less than 7 weeks of nivolumab. Every one of the patients relapsed after autologous stem cell transplantation (brentuximab vedotin exposure was variable). Sequenced here: peripheral blood mononuclear cells (PBMCs), sampled before the fourth cycle of nivolumab. The receptors here all came from a human donor with classical Hodgkin lymphoma.

The chain employs TRBV2 and TRBJ2-1; D possibly corresponds to TRBD2 (6 bases). Germline CDR1 SNHLY, CDR2 FYNNEI. The CDR3 spans 15 residues. V lost 6 bases, J lost 0 bases, and 12 bases lay in between. The CDR3 sequence: CASRGRGSSYNEQFF. CDR3 bases: TGTGCCAGCAGGGGGCGGGGAAGCTCCTACAATGAGCAGTTCTTC.

As to this clone: Mismatch with germline at one junction end may stem from a read error. The CDR3 spells CASSEDERGVLF. CDR3 nucleotide sequence: TGTGCCAGCAGTGAAGACGAGCGGGGGGTGCTCTTC. The V call is TRBV6-1, the J call TRBJ2-1, with 9 bases matching TRBD2. Germline V gene lookup returns CDR1 MNHNS and CDR2 SASEGT. CDR3 size: 12 residues.

The chain uses TRBV19 and TRBJ2-3, with D unresolved. The CDR3 runs 12 residues. Trimming left V 8 bases short and J 5 bases short, with 11 bases between. Germline V gene sequence: CDR1 LNHDA, CDR2 SQIVND (reference sequence). The CDR3 spells CASRQSGDTQYF. In DNA, the CDR3 is TGTGCCAGTCGCCAGTCTGGAGATACGCAGTATTTT.

This CDR3 reads CASGRDNLYEQYF. The CDR3 DNA sequence: TGTGCCAGCGGCCGGGACAACCTCTACGAGCAGTACTTC. The genes are TRBV9 and TRBJ2-7, with a weak D call TRBD1 (6 bases). The CDR3 is 13 residues long. Trimming removed 7 bases at V and 3 bases at J, with 14 bases between. Germline CDR1 reads SGDLS; CDR2 reads YYNGEE.

This clone appeared once. The chain employs TRBV11-1 and TRBJ2-2, with D possibly TRBD1 on 5 matching bases. Trimming stripped 10 bases from V and 0 bases from J, with 12 bases between. Germline V gene sequence: CDR1 SGHAT, CDR2 FQDESV (reference sequence). The CDR3 runs 14 residues. The CDR3 protein is CATTRQPNTGELFF. The DNA for the CDR3 is TGTGCCACCACGCGACAGCCGAACACCGGGGAGCTGTTTTTT.

J is TRBJ1-4 and V is TRBV15; D is possibly TRBD1 (5 bases). V dropped 3 bases and J dropped 3 bases, with 8 bases sitting between them. Germline values: CDR1 LNHNV, CDR2 YYDKDF (reference sequence). The CDR3 covers 14 residues. The CDR3 DNA sequence: TGTGCCACCAGCAGGGGGCATTCTAATGAAAAACTGTTTTTT. This encodes CATSRGHSNEKLFF.

This clone was seen only once. This CDR3 is CASSVSGQAYNEQFF. The CDR3, as DNA: TGTGCCAGCAGCGTTTCAGGACAGGCCTACAATGAGCAGTTCTTC. V is TRBV9 and J is TRBJ2-1; 7 bases match TRBD1. After removal of 2 bases from V and 2 bases from J, the junction contained 4 bases not matched to a gene. Germline CDR1 is SGDLS and CDR2 is YYNGEE. There are 15 residues in the CDR3.

V gene TRBV7-2 combines with J gene TRBJ1-5, with a weak D call TRBD1 (6 bases). With 5 bases removed from V and 2 bases from J, the gap between germline ends came to 16 bases. The CDR3 consists of 16 residues. The V gene's germline CDR1 is SGHTA and CDR2 FQGNSA. DNA for the CDR3: TGTGCCAGCAGCCCCTGGGGGGGCGGAGGCAATCAGCCCCAGCATTTT. It specifies CASSPWGGGGNQPQHF.

This clone was recorded a few times. The junction departs from germline at one end; a sequencing error may be responsible. This chain links TRBV7-7 with TRBJ2-2, with 13 bases fitting TRBD2. CDR3 size: 17 residues. Germline CDR1 and CDR2: SSHAT and FNYEAQ (reference sequence). The DNA for the CDR3 is TGTGCTAGCAGCTTAGAGCCGGGACTAGCGGGAAGCGGGGAGCTGTTTTTT. Protein product: CASSLEPGLAGSGELFF.

The chain couples TRBV10-2 to TRBJ1-3; D unresolved. Germline loops: CDR1 WSHSY, CDR2 SAAADI. The CDR3 totals 16 residues. V lost 5 bases, J lost 1 base, and 15 bases lay in between. Here the CDR3 DNA reads TGCGCCAGCAGTAGAGGCGGTAGAGGGTCTGGAAACACCATATATTTT. As protein: CASSRGGRGSGNTIYF.